Listed here is a single TCR beta chain. The sample belongs to a study of kidney transplant recipient with SARS-CoV-2 infection. The CDR3 is 14 amino acids. After removal of 6 bases from V and 2 bases from J, the junction contained 7 bases not matched to a gene. Germline-derived CDR1 and CDR2 are SEHNR and FQNEAQ (reference sequence). Each CDR3 protein gets one entry after TCRdb re-called the reads with MiXCR. The sample consists of 250,000 or so distinct CDR3 sequences, around 28% of them appearing once. Here the sequenced sample was a blood sample, taken at baseline and between days 110 and 120 from a kidney transplant recipient. This clonotype originated in a male patient aged 25 to 39 who had COVID-19 and was a kidney transplant recipient. Some T cells may have come from the graft donor. The chain has TRBV7-9 and TRBJ2-7; 7 nucleotides line up with TRBD2. Here the CDR3 reads CASRFSGPTYEQYF. CDR3 bases: TGTGCCAGCAGGTTTAGCGGGCCAACCTACGAGCAGTACTTC. The whole variable domain, remainder taken from reference TRBV7-9 and TRBJ2-7, is DTGVSQNPRHKITKRGQNVTFRCDPISEHNRLYWYRQTLGQGPEFLTYFQNEAQLEKSRLLSDRFSAERPKGSFSTLEIQRTEQGDSAMYLCASRFSGPTYEQYFGPGTRLTVT.